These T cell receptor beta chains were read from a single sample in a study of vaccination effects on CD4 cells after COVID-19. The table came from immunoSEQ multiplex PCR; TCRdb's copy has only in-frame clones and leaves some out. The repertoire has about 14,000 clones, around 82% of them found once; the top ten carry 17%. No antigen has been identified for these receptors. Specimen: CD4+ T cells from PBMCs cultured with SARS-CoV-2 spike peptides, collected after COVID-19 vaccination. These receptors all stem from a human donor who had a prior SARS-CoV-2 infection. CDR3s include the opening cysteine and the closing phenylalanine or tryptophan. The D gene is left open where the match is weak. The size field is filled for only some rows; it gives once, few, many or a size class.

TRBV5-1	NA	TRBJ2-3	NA	TGCGCCAGCAGCTTGTACGGCGGGACTAGCACAGATACGCAGTATTTT	CASSLYGGTSTDTQYF
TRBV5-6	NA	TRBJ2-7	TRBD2	TGTGCCAGCAACCCCGGGGGTAGCGGGGGGGATAACTACGAGCAGTACTTC	CASNPGGSGGDNYEQYF
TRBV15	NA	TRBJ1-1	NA	TGTGCCACCAGCAGAGTTTATCCGGCTGAAGCTTTCTTT	CATSRVYPAEAFF
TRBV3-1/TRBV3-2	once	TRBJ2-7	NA	TGTGCCAGCAGCCAGGGGGCCGAGCAGTACTTC	CASSQGAEQYF
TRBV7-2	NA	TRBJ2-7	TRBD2	TGTGCCAGCAGCTTAGGAGCGGGGCAAAGCTCCTACGAGCAGTACTTC	CASSLGAGQSSYEQYF
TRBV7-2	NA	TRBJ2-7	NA	TGTGCCAGCAGCCCCCAAACGGGAGTTCTCTACGAGCAGTACTTC	CASSPQTGVLYEQYF
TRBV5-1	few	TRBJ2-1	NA	TGCGCCAGCAGCTTGGGGCCACCCTCCAATGAGCAGTTCTTC	CASSLGPPSNEQFF
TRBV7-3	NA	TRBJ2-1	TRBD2	TGTGCCAGCAGCTTAGTTACTAGCGGGATTGGTGAGCAGTTCTTC	CASSLVTSGIGEQFF
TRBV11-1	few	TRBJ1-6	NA	TGTGCCAGCAGCTTAGCCTCACCGAGGAGATCACCCCTCCACTTT	CASSLASPRRSPLHF
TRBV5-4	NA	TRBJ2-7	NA	TGTGCCAGCAGCCCGTACGGGAGTTACGAGCAGTACTTC	CASSPYGSYEQYF
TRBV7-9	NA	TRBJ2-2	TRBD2	TGTGCCAGCAGCCCAGGGACTACCCACACCGGGGAGCTGTTTTTT	CASSPGTTHTGELFF
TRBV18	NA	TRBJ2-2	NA	TGTGCCAGCTCTTTCGCGGAGACCGGGGAGCTGTTTTTT	CASSFAETGELFF
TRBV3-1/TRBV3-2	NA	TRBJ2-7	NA	TGTGCCAGCAGCCAGCAAGGGGCGATTCCCGAGCAGTACTTC	CASSQQGAIPEQYF
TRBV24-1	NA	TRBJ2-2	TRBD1	TGTGCCACCAGTGATTTTACGGACAGGGGCGTCACCGGGGAGCTGTTTTTT	CATSDFTDRGVTGELFF
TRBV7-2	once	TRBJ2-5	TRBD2	TGTGCCAGCAGCCCACAAGCGGGGCGGGGTCCAGAGACCCAGTACTTC	CASSPQAGRGPETQYF
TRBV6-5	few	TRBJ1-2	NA	TGTGCCAGCAGTTCACAGGGATCGGTTGGCTACACCTTC	CASSSQGSVGYTF
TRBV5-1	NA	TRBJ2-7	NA	TGCGCCAGCAGCTTGGTCAGGGGACCTTACGAGCAGTACTTC	CASSLVRGPYEQYF
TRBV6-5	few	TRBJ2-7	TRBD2	TGTGCCAGCAGTTACGAGACTAGCGGGAGGCGCGAGCAGTACTTC	CASSYETSGRREQYF
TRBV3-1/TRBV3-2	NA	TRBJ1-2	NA	TGTGCCAGCAGCCGAGAGACCGGGTCCTATAACTATGGCTACACCTTC	CASSRETGSYNYGYTF
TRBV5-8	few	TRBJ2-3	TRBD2	TGTGCCAGCAGCGTAGGACTAGGGTGGCGACGCACAGATACGCAGTATTTT	CASSVGLGWRRTDTQYF
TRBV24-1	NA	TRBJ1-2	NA	TGTGCCACCAGTGAGGGGTACTATGGCTACACCTTC	CATSEGYYGYTF
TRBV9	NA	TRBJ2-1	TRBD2	TGTGCCAGCAGCGTAGAAGGCGGGAGCTACAATGAGCAGTTCTTC	CASSVEGGSYNEQFF
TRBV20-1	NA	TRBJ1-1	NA	TGCAGTGCTAGACCTGAACCCGAAGCTTTCTTT	CSARPEPEAFF
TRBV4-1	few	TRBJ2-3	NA	TGCGCCAGCAGCCTGACCGGGATCGGCACAGATACGCAGTATTTT	CASSLTGIGTDTQYF
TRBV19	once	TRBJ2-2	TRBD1	TGTGCCAGTAGTACAATGACAGGGGCGAGACAGCTGTTTTTT	CASSTMTGARQLFF
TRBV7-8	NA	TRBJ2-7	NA	TGTGCCAGCAGCTCCGGCTTGTGGGGAAGCCAGTACTTC	CASSSGLWGSQYF
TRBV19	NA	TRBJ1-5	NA	TGTGCCAGTAGTATCGAGGATAGCAATCAGCCCCAGCATTTT	CASSIEDSNQPQHF
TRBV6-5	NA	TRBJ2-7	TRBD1	TGTGCCAGCAGTTACGGGAGACAGGGCTACGAGCAGTACTTC	CASSYGRQGYEQYF
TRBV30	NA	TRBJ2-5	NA	TGTGCCTGGAGTGTACAGAGGGAGACCCAGTACTTC	CAWSVQRETQYF